This passage covers 8 T cell receptor beta chains from one sample sequenced in a study of blood T cell repertoires in COVID-19. Method: immunoSEQ multiplex PCR; TCRdb's copy keeps in-frame clones and lacks some. The table shows 160,000 or so clones, with around 80% occurring only once. The sequenced material came from PBMCs or T cells enriched from blood (not recorded which). These receptors all stem from a woman aged 60 to 75 who had recovered from COVID-19.

V and J are TRBV19 and TRBJ1-2; D call uncertain. This CDR3 is 15 amino acids long. Trimming left V 5 bases short and J 2 bases short, with 15 bases between. Germline V gene sequence: CDR1 LNHDA, CDR2 SQIVND (reference sequence). CDR3: CASSPEVPPNYGYTF. In DNA form, the CDR3 reads TGTGCCAGTAGTCCGGAGGTGCCACCGAACTATGGCTACACCTTC.

This clone was seen many times. This chain joins TRBV18 and TRBJ1-2, with a tentative D call TRBD1 (5 bases). Trimming shortened V by 2 bases and J by 7 bases, and 14 bases separated the two germline ends. CDR1 is KGHSH, CDR2 LQKENI, per germline. This CDR3 is built from 14 residues. This CDR3 is CASSPAGSASGYTF. The CDR3 nucleotides read TGTGCCAGCTCACCAGCAGGGTCTGCCTCTGGCTACACCTTC.

This chain uses TRBV3-1 (or the pseudogene TRBV3-2) with TRBJ1-1; 9 bases map to TRBD1. CDR1 is LGHDT and CDR2 is YNNKEL in the germline V gene (reference sequence). After removal of 3 bases from V and 10 bases from J, the junction contained 12 bases not matched to a gene. The CDR3 is 15 amino acids. CDR3 DNA sequence: TGTGCCAGCAGCCATCCGGGGGACAGGGTGGGGCGAGCTTTCTTT. This gives the protein CASSHPGDRVGRAFF.

This clone was detected once. The chain joins TRBV7-8 to TRBJ2-1; D possibly corresponds to TRBD2 (7 bases). CDR3 size: 14 residues. The germline gives CDR1 SGHVS, CDR2 FQNEAQ. V dropped 0 bases and J dropped 7 bases, with 10 bases sitting between them. The CDR3 DNA reads as TGTGCCAGCAGCTTAGCGGGGGGGCGGAATGAGCAGTTCTTC. Encoded protein: CASSLAGGRNEQFF.

The CDR3 nucleotides are TGTGCCAGCAGCCAACCAGCGGGGGGCCTCCGATACAATGAGCAGTTCTTC. Residues: CASSQPAGGLRYNEQFF. The chain uses TRBV4-2 and TRBJ2-1; 9 bases match TRBD2. There are 17 residues in the CDR3. Per the germline V gene, CDR1 is LGHNA and CDR2 is YNFKEQ. V was clipped by 2 bases and J by 4 bases; unmatched bases: 9.

The chain uses TRBV7-2 and TRBJ2-3; 14 positions agree with TRBD2. From germline, CDR1 is SGHTA and CDR2 FQGNSA. The CDR3 is 16 residues long. V shed 5 bases and J 4 bases; nucleotides not matched to a gene: 5. Here the CDR3 reads CASSQTSGGASDTQYF. CDR3 DNA: TGTGCCAGCAGCCAGACTAGCGGGGGGGCCTCAGATACGCAGTATTTT.

CDR3 residues: CASSYPLREARKLFF. The CDR3 coding sequence is TGTGCCAGCAGTTACCCCCTACGCGAGGCCCGAAAACTGTTTTTT. This rearrangement joins TRBV6-5 to TRBJ1-4; D unclear. The length of the CDR3 is 15 residues. The V and J ends lost 2 bases and 10 bases respectively, with 17 bases between them. Looked up from germline, CDR1 is MNHEY and CDR2 is SVGAGI.

The chain employs TRBV7-8 and TRBJ2-7; 8 positions match TRBD2. The CDR3 length is 13 residues. The germline gives CDR1 SGHVS, CDR2 FQNEAQ. V trimming: 5 bases; J trimming: 3 bases; junction bases outside the gene matches: 3. In DNA form, the CDR3 reads TGTGCCAGCAGCAGAACTAGCGGCTACGAGCAGTACTTC. This codes for CASSRTSGYEQYF.